These T cell receptor beta chains were read from a single sample in a study of T cell repertoires in cytomegalovirus infection. TCRdb recomputed calls from the reads with MiXCR, one row per CDR3 protein. Here the sample spans about 300,000 distinct CDR3 sequences, 8% to 10% being singletons. Sequencing was carried out using PBMCs. The receptors shown here come from a human donor in good health (CMV status not recorded). Some clones in this sample may be carry-over from other donors' samples. Both conserved end residues are part of each CDR3. The order of the fields is clone size, V gene, D gene, CDR3 length, J gene, CDR3 protein, CDR3 DNA. The D gene is left open where the match is weak. Clone size, where shown, is once, few, many, or a class for clones that have expanded.

>many|TRBV20-1|NA|14|TRBJ1-6
CSASLLDGSSPLHF
TGCAGTGCTAGTCTCCTGGACGGATCTTCACCCCTCCACTTT
>NA|TRBV15|NA|14|TRBJ2-2
CATSRQGNTGELFF
TGTGCCACCAGCAGGCAAGGGAACACCGGGGAGCTGTTTTTT
>many|TRBV6-6|NA|16|TRBJ2-3
CASSWGRKMEKETQYF
TGTGCCAGCAGTTGGGGGAGAAAAATGGAAAAGGAGACGCAGTATTTT
>many|TRBV7-9|NA|13|TRBJ1-1
CASSLARLGEAFF
TGTGCCAGCAGCTTAGCCCGATTAGGTGAAGCTTTCTTT
>NA|TRBV6-2/TRBV6-3|TRBD1|22|TRBJ2-6
CASSYWTGPKGQQNSGANVLTF
TGTGCCAGCAGCTACTGGACAGGGCCAAAAGGTCAACAAAACTCTGGGGCCAACGTCCTGACTTTC
>once|TRBV19|TRBD1|15|TRBJ2-1
CASSSRQGGDNEQFF
TGTGCCAGTAGCTCGAGACAGGGTGGGGACAATGAGCAGTTCTTC
>many|TRBV6-6|NA|13|TRBJ2-3
CASRSSRTDTQYF
TGTGCCAGCAGGAGTAGCAGAACAGATACGCAGTATTTT
>many|TRBV7-2|NA|15|TRBJ1-1
CASSSLFAIGTEAFF
TGTGCCAGCAGCTCCCTGTTCGCCATAGGCACTGAAGCTTTCTTT
>many|TRBV7-9|NA|18|TRBJ2-1
CASSLVLASLLRDNEQFF
TGTGCCAGCAGCTTAGTTCTGGCGAGTCTCCTGCGGGACAATGAGCAGTTCTTC
>many|TRBV7-8|TRBD2|16|TRBJ2-3
CASSLRLAGTTDTQYF
TGTGCCAGCAGCTTACGTCTAGCGGGAACCACAGATACGCAGTATTTT
>many|TRBV2|NA|17|TRBJ1-2
CASSEFLRAEPDYGYTF
TGTGCCAGCAGTGAATTCTTGAGGGCCGAGCCTGACTATGGCTACACCTTC
>many|TRBV29-1|TRBD1|11|TRBJ2-5
CSVELPTGVNF
TGCAGCGTTGAACTACCGACAGGGGTTAACTTC
>many|TRBV28|NA|13|TRBJ2-5
CASSLSATSTQYF
TGTGCCAGCAGTTTATCGGCAACCTCGACCCAGTACTTC
>NA|TRBV3-1|TRBD2|15|TRBJ2-1
CASSQVSRAGNEQFF
TGTGCCAGCAGCCAAGTCTCAAGAGCGGGGAATGAGCAGTTCTTC
>many|TRBV6-2/TRBV6-3|TRBD1|15|TRBJ1-5
CASRHDRVGNQPQHF
TGTGCCAGCAGACACGACAGGGTCGGCAATCAGCCCCAGCATTTT
>many|TRBV4-2|NA|14|TRBJ1-1
CASSLRIRDTEAFF
TGTGCCAGCAGCCTGCGAATAAGGGACACTGAAGCTTTCTTT
>many|TRBV7-2|TRBD1|13|TRBJ1-2
CASSPGDRHGYTF
TGTGCCAGCAGCCCAGGGGACAGGCATGGCTACACCTTC
>many|TRBV5-1|TRBD1|16|TRBJ1-1
CASSLAYRGLRTEAFF
TGCGCCAGCAGCTTGGCCTACAGGGGGTTACGCACTGAAGCTTTCTTT
>many|TRBV6-2/TRBV6-3|NA|13|TRBJ2-3
CASKRTNTDTQYF
TGTGCCAGCAAGCGGACCAACACAGATACGCAGTATTTT
>NA|TRBV28|NA|11|TRBJ2-1
CASSIGDEQFF
TGTGCCAGCAGCATCGGGGATGAGCAGTTCTTC
>many|TRBV25-1|TRBD1|13|TRBJ1-2
CASSGGDRVGYTF
TGTGCCAGCAGTGGGGGAGACAGGGTTGGCTACACCTTC
>many|TRBV4-3|NA|15|TRBJ2-5
CASSQDAGTSETQYF
TGCGCCAGCAGCCAAGACGCAGGGACCTCGGAGACCCAGTACTTC
>many|TRBV12-3/TRBV12-4|NA|14|TRBJ1-1
CASSLRGATGEAFF
TGTGCCAGCAGTTTGCGAGGGGCGACTGGTGAAGCTTTCTTT
>NA|TRBV5-1|TRBD1|16|TRBJ1-6
CDSSLETGGNGSPLHF
TGCGACAGCAGCTTGGAAACAGGGGGCAACGGTTCACCCCTCCACTTT
>many|TRBV20-1|TRBD2|16|TRBJ2-3
CSARDRRLAGTDTQYF
TGCAGTGCTAGAGATCGTCGACTAGCGGGCACAGATACGCAGTATTTT
>NA|TRBV20-1|NA|14|TRBJ1-2
CSAREASGQYGYTF
TGCAGTGCTAGAGAAGCATCAGGGCAGTACGGCTACACCTTC